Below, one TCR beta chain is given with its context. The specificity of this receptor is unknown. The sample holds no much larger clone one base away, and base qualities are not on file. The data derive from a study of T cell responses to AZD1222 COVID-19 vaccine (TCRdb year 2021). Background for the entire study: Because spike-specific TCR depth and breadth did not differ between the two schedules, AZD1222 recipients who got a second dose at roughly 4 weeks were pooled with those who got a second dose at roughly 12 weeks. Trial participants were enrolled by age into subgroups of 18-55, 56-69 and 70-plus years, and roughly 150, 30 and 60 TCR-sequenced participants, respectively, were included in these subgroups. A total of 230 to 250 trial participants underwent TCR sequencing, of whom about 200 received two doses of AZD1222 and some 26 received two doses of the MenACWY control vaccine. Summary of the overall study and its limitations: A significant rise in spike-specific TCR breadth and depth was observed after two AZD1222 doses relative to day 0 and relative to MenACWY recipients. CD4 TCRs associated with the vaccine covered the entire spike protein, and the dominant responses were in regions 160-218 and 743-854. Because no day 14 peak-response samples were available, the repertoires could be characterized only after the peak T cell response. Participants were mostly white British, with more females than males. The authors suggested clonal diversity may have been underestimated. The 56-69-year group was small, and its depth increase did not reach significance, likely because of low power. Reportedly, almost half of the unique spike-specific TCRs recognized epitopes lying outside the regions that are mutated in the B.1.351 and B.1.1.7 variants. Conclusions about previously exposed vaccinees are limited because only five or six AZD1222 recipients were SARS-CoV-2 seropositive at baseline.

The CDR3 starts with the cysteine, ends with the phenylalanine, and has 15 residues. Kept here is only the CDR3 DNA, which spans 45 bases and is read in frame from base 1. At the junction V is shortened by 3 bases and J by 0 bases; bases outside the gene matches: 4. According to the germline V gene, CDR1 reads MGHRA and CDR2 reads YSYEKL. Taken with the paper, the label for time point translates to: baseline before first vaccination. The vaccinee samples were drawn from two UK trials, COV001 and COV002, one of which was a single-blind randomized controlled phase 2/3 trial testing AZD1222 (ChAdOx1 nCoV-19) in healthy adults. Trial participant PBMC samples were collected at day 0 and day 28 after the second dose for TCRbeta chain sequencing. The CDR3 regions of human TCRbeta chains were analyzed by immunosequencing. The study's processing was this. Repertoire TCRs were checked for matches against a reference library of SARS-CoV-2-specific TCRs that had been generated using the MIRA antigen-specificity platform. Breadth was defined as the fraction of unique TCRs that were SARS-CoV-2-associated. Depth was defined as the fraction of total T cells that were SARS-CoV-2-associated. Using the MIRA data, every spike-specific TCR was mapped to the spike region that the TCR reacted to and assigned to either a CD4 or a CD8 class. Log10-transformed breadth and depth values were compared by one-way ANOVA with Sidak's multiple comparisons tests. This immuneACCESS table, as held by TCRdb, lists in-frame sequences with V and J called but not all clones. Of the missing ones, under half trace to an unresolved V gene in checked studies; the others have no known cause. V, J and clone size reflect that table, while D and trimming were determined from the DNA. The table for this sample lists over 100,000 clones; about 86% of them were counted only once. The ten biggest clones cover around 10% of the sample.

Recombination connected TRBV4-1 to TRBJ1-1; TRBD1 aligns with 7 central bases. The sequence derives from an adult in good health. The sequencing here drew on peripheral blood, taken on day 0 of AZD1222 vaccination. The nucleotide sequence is TGCGCCAGCAGCCAGTCGACAGGGATGAACACTGAAGCTTTCTTT. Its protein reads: CASSQSTGMNTEAFF.